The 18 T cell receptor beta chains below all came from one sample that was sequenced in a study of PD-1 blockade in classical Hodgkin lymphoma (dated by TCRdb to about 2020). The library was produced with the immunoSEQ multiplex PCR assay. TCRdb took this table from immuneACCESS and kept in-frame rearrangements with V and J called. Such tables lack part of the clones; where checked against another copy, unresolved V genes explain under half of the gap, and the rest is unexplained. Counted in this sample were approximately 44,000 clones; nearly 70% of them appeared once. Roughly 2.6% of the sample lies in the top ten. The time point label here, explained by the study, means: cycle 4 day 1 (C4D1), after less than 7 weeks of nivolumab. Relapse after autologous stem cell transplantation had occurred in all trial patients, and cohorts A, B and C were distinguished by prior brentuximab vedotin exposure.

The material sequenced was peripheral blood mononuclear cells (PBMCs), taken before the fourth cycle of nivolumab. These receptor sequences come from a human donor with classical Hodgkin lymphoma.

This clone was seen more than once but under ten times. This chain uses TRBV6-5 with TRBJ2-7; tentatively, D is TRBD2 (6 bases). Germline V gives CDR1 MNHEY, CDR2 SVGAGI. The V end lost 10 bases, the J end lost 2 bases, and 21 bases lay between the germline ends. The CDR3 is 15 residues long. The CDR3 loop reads CATIPPNGGAYEQYF. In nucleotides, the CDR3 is TGTGCCACCATTCCCCCTAATGGCGGGGCCTACGAGCAGTACTTC.

As DNA, the CDR3 is TGTGCCAGCAGTTTGGACAGGGGGGTCTACGCTTTCTTT. Residues: CASSLDRGVYAFF. J is TRBJ1-1 and V is TRBV27; the match to TRBD1 covers 10 bases. Per the germline V gene, CDR1 is MNHEY and CDR2 is SMNVEV (reference sequence). The CDR3 runs 13 residues. V lost 3 bases and J lost 11; bases outside the gene matches: 6.

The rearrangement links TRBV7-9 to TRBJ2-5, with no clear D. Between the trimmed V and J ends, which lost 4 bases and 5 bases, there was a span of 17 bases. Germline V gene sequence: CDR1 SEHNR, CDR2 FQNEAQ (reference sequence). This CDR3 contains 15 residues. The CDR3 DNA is TGTGCCAGCAGCTCTGCTGGGCCCGTGGGGGAGACCCAGTACTTC. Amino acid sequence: CASSSAGPVGETQYF.

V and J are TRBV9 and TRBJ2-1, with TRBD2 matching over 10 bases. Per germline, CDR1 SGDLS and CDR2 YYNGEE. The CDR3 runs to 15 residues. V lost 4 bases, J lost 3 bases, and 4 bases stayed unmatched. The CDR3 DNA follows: TGTGCCAGCAGCAAAACTAGCGGGGACTACAATGAGCAGTTCTTC. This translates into CASSKTSGDYNEQFF.

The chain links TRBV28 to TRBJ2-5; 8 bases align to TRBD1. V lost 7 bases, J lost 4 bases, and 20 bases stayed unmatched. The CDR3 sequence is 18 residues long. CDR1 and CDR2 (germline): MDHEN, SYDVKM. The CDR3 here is CASTTPWGRGRPGETQYF. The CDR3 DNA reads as TGTGCCAGCACCACCCCTTGGGGCAGGGGGCGCCCCGGAGAGACCCAGTACTTC.

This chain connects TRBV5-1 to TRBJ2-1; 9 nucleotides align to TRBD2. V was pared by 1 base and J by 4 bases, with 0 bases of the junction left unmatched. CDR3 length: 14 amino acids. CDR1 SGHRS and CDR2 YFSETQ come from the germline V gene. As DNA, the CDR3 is TGCGCCAGCAGCTTGACTAGCGGGTACAATGAGCAGTTCTTC. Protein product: CASSLTSGYNEQFF.

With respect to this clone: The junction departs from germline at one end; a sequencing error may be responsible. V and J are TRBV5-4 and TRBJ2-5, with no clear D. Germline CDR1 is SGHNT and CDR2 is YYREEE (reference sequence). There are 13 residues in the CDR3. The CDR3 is CASSFEPQETRYF. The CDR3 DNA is TGTGCCAGCAGCTTTGAACCGCAAGAGACCCGGTACTTC.

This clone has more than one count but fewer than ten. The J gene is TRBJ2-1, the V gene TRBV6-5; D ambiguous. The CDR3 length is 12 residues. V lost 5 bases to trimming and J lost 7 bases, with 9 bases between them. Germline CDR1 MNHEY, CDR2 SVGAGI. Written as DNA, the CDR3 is TGTGCCAGCAGTCACCTTAGAAATGAGCAGTTCTTC. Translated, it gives CASSHLRNEQFF.

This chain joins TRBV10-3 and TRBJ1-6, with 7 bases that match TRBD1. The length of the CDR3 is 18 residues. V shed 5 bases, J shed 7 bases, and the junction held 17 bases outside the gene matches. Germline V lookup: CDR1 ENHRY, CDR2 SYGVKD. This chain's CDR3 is CAISNRNLEDRSNSPLHF. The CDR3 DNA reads TGTGCCATCAGTAATAGGAATCTCGAGGACAGGTCGAATTCACCCCTCCACTTT.

The CDR3 here is CASSLRGAKNIQYF. CDR3 nucleotide sequence: TGTGCCAGCAGCCTCAGGGGAGCCAAAAACATTCAGTACTTC. V gene TRBV28 combines with J gene TRBJ2-4; TRBD1 is a possible D gene (6 bases). Trimming removed 6 bases from V and 0 bases from J, with 9 bases in between. The CDR3 sequence is 14 residues long. Germline-derived CDR1 and CDR2 are MDHEN and SYDVKM.

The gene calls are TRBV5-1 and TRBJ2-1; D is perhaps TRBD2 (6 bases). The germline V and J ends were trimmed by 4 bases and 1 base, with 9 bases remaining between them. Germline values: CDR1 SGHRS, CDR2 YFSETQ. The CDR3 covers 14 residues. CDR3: CASSPAGSYNEQFF. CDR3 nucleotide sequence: TGCGCCAGCAGCCCGGCGGGGTCCTACAATGAGCAGTTCTTC.

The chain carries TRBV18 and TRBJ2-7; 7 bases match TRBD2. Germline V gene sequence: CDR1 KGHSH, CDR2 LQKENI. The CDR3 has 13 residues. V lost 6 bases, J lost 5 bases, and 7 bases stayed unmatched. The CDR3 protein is CASSSGGRDEQYF. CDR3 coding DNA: TGTGCCAGCTCCTCGGGGGGACGAGACGAGCAGTACTTC.

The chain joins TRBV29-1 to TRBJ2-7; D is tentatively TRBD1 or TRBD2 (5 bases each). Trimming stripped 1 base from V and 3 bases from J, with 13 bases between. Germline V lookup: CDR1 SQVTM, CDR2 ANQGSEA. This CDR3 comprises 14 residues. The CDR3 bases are TGCAGCGTTGAAGGGGACGACGGTAACTACGAGCAGTACTTC. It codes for CSVEGDDGNYEQYF.

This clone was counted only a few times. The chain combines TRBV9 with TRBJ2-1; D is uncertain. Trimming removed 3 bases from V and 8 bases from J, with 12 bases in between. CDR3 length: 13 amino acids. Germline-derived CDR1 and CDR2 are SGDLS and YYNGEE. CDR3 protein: CASSGPPRYEQFF. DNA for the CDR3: TGTGCCAGCAGCGGGCCCCCGAGGTATGAGCAGTTCTTC. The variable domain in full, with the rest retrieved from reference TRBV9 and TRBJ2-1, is DSGVTQTPKHLITATGQRVTLRCSPRSGDLSVYWYQQSLDQGLQFLIQYYNGEERAKGNILERFSAQQFPDLHSELNLSSLELGDSALYFCASSGPPRYEQFFGPGTRLTVL.

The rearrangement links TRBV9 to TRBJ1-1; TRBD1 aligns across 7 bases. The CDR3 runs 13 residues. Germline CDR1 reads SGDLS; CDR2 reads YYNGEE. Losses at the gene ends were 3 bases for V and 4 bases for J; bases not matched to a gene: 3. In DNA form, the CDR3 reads TGTGCCAGCAGCGAAACAGGGGTCACTGAAGCTTTCTTT. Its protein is CASSETGVTEAFF.

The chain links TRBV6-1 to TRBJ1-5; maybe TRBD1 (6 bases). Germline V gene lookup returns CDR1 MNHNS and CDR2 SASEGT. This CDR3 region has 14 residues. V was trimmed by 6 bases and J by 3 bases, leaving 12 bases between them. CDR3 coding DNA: TGTGCCAGCAGCCACGGGGACACCAATCAGCCCCAGCATTTT. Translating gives CASSHGDTNQPQHF.

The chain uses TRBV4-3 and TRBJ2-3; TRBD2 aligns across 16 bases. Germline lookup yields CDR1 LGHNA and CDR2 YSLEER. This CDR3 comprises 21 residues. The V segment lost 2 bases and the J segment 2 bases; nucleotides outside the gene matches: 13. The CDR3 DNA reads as TGCGCCAGCAGCCAAACAACCAAGGGACTAGCGGGGGGGCGTCTCACAGATACGCAGTATTTT. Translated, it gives CASSQTTKGLAGGRLTDTQYF.

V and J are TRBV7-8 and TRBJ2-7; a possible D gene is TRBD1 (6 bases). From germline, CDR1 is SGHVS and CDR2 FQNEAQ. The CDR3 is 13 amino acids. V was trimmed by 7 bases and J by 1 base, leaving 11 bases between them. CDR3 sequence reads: CASTGRGSYEQYF. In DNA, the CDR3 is TGTGCCAGCACAGGCAGGGGTTCCTACGAGCAGTACTTC.